This T cell receptor beta chain was profiled in a study of breast tumors, draining lymph nodes, adjacent tissues. Whole-study findings and limits: Luminal-like breast cancer showed significantly higher tumor–nontumor repertoire similarity than basal-like.

In the case of this clonotype: Its matching antigen is unknown.

Germline-derived CDR1 and CDR2 are SGHRS and YFSETQ. V was clipped by 4 bases and J by 3 bases, with 14 bases between them. The CDR3 is 14 residues long. Each CDR3 protein gets one entry after TCRdb re-called the multiplex PCR reads with MiXCR. The sample includes some 100,000 distinct CDR3 sequences, less than 25% of them seen just once. The lymph nodes were axillary draining lymph nodes from breast cancer patients. The specimen was axillary lymph node tissue. The chain couples TRBV5-1 to TRBJ2-7; possibly TRBD1 for D (6 bases). This TCR derives from a female donor with breast cancer. Some clones in this sample may be carry-over from other donors' samples. CDR3 in DNA: TGCGCCAGCAGCCCTTCGGGACAAGGCTACGAGCAGTACTTC. This sequence encodes CASSPSGQGYEQYF.